Each of the 8 T cell receptor beta chains below was sequenced from the same sample in a study of CD8 T cells in ankylosing spondylitis. TCRdb passed the 5' RACE reads through MiXCR, listing each CDR3 protein once. The sample gives approximately 150,000 distinct CDR3 sequences, 40% to 50% of which show up once; about 16% is in the top ten. The sequenced sample was synovial fluid, either unsorted or a sorted T cell fraction (not recorded which). Receptors were obtained from a male donor with ankylosing spondylitis.

The chain combines TRBV9 with TRBJ2-7; 7 positions match TRBD2. V dropped 2 bases and J dropped 3; count of bases not matched to a gene: 5. The CDR3 loop spans 14 amino acids. CDR1 is SGDLS and CDR2 is YYNGEE in the germline V gene. CDR3 loop: CASSVGGYVYEQYF. In DNA, the CDR3 is TGTGCCAGCAGCGTGGGAGGGTACGTCTACGAGCAGTACTTC.

V is TRBV18 and J is TRBJ1-1; 7 nucleotides line up with TRBD1. The V segment lost 2 bases and the J segment 4 bases; nucleotides outside the gene matches: 10. CDR1 is KGHSH and CDR2 is LQKENI in the germline V gene. The CDR3 sequence is 16 residues long. The CDR3 is CASSPEAGGTGTEAFF. In DNA, the CDR3 is TGTGCCAGCTCACCAGAAGCAGGGGGGACCGGCACTGAAGCTTTCTTT.

This clonotype came up a few times. The chain combines TRBV4-1 with TRBJ1-2; the D gene is possibly TRBD1 (6 bases). The length of the CDR3 is 17 residues. The V and J ends lost 4 bases and 4 bases respectively, with 22 bases between them. Germline V gene sequence: CDR1 MGHRA, CDR2 YSYEKL. CDR3 in DNA: TGCGCCAGCAGCCTTCGGGGGGACATCGTCTTTCCCTATGGCTACACCTTC. Translated: CASSLRGDIVFPYGYTF.

The chain employs TRBV11-1 and TRBJ2-6; TRBD2 matches at 7 bases. The CDR3 runs 20 residues. Germline CDR1 reads SGHAT; CDR2 reads FQDESV (reference sequence). The V gene end was trimmed by 0 bases and the J gene end by 0 bases; junction bases not matched to a gene: 11. The CDR3 loop is CASSLAREPGPSSGANVLTF. CDR3 in DNA: TGTGCCAGCAGCTTAGCGCGGGAGCCGGGCCCTAGCTCTGGGGCCAACGTCCTGACTTTC.

The chain has TRBV6-2 or TRBV6-3 and TRBJ1-1; D gene unclear. This CDR3 contains 14 residues. The ends were cut back, 2 bases at V and 1 base at J, with 8 bases in the middle. Germline values: CDR1 MNHEY, CDR2 SVGEGT. CDR3: CASSYGLGNTEAFF. CDR3 sequence (DNA): TGTGCCAGCAGTTACGGGCTGGGGAACACTGAAGCTTTCTTT.

This clonotype has only a few counts. V is TRBV7-9 and J is TRBJ2-7, with a weak D call TRBD1 (5 bases). V lost 1 base, J lost 4 bases, and 8 bases lay in between. There are 13 residues in the CDR3. The germline gives CDR1 SEHNR, CDR2 FQNEAQ (reference sequence). The CDR3 protein is CASSLDRNYEQYF. The CDR3 DNA reads as TGTGCCAGCAGCTTAGACAGGAATTACGAGCAGTACTTC.

This clonotype was detected a few times. In DNA, the CDR3 is TGTGCCAGCAGTTATTCTGCAGGTTTTTGGAATGAGCAGTTCTTC. This codes for CASSYSAGFWNEQFF. V usage is TRBV6-2 or TRBV6-3 and J usage is TRBJ2-1; no reliable D call. The CDR3 is 15 amino acids. Germline assignment: CDR1 MNHEY and CDR2 SVGEGT. The V and J ends lost 3 bases and 7 bases respectively, with 16 bases between them.

The chain couples TRBV4-2 to TRBJ1-1; 9 nucleotides match TRBD1. The germline V gene has CDR1 LGHNA and CDR2 YNFKEQ. The CDR3 length is 16 residues. After removal of 1 base from V and 7 bases from J, the junction contained 10 bases not matched to a gene. The CDR3 DNA reads as TGTGCCAGCAGCCAAGCCTTAAACAGGGGGCTGGATGAAGCTTTCTTT. Translation gives CASSQALNRGLDEAFF.